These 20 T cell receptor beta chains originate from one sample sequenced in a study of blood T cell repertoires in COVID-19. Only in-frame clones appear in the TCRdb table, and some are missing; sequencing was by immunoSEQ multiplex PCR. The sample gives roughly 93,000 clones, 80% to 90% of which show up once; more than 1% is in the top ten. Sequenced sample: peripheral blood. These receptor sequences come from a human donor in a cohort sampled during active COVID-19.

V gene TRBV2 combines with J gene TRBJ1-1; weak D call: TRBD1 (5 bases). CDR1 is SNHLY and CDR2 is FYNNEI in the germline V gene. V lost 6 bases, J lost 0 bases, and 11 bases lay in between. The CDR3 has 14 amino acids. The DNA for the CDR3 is TGTGCCAGCAGGGCGGGGCCTCTGAACACTGAAGCTTTCTTT. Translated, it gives CASRAGPLNTEAFF.

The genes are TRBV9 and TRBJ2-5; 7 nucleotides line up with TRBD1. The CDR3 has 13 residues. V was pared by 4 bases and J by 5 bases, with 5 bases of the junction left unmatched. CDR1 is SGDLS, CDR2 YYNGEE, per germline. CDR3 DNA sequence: TGTGCCAGCAGCCGAAGACAGGGCGAGACCCAGTACTTC. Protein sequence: CASSRRQGETQYF.

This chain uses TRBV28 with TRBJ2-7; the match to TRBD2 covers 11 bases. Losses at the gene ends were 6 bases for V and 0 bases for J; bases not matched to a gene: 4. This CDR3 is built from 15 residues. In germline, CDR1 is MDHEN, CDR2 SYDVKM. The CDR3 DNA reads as TGTGCCAGCAGGGGGACTAGCGGCAGCTCCTACGAGCAGTACTTC. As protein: CASRGTSGSSYEQYF.

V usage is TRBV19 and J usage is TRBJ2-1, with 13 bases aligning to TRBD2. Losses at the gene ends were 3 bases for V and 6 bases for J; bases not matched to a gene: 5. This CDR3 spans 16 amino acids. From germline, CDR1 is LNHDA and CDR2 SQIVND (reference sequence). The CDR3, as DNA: TGTGCCAGTAGTATTCCGGGACTAGCGGGAACCAATGAGCAGTTCTTC. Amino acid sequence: CASSIPGLAGTNEQFF.

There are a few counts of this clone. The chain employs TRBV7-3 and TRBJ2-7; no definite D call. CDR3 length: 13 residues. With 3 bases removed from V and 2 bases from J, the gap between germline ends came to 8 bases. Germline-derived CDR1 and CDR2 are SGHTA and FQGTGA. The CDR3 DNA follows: TGTGCCAGCAGCTTTGGAGCCGCCTACGAGCAGTACTTC. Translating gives CASSFGAAYEQYF.

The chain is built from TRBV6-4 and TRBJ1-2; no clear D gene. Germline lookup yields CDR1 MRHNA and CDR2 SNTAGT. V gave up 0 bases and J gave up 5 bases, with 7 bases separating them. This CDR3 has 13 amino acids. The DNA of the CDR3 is TGTGCCAGCAGTGACTCTTCCCGGTATGGCTACACCTTC. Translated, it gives CASSDSSRYGYTF.

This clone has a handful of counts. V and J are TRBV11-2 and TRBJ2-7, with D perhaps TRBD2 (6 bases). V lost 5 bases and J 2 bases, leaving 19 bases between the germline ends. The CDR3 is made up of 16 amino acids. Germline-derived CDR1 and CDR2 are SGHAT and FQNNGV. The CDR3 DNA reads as TGTGCCAGCAGCGTAATGGCGGGGCTAAATACCTACGAGCAGTACTTC. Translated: CASSVMAGLNTYEQYF.

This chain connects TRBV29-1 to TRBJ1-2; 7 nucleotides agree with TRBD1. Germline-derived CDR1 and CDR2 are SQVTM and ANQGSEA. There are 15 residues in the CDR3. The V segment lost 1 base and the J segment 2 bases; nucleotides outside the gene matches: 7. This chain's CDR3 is CSVEGGDSSNYGYTF. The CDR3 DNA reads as TGCAGCGTTGAAGGGGGGGACAGTTCCAACTATGGCTACACCTTC.

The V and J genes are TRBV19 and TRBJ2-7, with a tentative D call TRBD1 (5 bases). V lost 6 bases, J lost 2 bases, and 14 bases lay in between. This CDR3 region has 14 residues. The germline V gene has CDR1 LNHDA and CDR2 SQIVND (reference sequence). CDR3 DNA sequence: TGTGCCAGTAGAAGGTCCCAGGGCCCCTACGAGCAGTACTTC. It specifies CASRRSQGPYEQYF.

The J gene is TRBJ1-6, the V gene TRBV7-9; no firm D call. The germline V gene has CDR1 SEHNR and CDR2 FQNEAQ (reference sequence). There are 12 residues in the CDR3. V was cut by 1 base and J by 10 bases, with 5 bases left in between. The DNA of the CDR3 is TGTGCCAGCAGCTTAGGCGGATCACCCCTCCACTTT. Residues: CASSLGGSPLHF.

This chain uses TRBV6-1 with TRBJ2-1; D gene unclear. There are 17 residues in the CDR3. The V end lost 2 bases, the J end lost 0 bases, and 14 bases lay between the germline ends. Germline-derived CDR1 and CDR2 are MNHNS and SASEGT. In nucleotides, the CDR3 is TGTGCCAGCAGTGAAATCATGGGCAGTCACTCCTACAATGAGCAGTTCTTC. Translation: CASSEIMGSHSYNEQFF.

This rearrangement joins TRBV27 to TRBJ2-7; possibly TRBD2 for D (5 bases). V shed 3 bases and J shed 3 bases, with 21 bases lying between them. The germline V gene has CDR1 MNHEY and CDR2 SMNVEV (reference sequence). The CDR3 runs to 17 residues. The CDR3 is CASSLLAPGTGFYEQYF. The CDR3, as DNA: TGTGCCAGCAGTTTGCTTGCTCCGGGAACTGGATTCTACGAGCAGTACTTC.

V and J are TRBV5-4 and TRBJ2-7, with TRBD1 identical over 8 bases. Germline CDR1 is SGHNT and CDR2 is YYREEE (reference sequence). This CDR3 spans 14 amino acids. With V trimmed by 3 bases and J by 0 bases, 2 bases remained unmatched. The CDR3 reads CASSWDRSSYEQYF. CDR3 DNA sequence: TGTGCCAGCAGCTGGGACAGGAGCTCCTACGAGCAGTACTTC.

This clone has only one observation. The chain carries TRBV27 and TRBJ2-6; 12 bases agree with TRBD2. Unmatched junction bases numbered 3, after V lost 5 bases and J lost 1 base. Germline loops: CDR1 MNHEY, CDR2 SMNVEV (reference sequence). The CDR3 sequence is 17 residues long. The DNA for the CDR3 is TGTGCCAGCAGTCTAGCGGGAGGGGTATCTGGGGCCAACGTCCTGACTTTC. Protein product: CASSLAGGVSGANVLTF. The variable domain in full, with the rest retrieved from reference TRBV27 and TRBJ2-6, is EAQVTQNPRYLITVTGKKLTVTCSQNMNHEYMSWYRQDPGLGLRQIYYSMNVEVTDKGDVPEGYKVSRKEKRNFPLILESPSPNQTSLYFCASSLAGGVSGANVLTFGAGSRLTVL.

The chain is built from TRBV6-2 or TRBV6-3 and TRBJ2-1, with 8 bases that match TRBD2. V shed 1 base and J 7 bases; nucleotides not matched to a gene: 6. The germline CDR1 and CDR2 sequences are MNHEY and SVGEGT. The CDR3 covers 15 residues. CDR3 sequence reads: CASSYYQRERNEQFF. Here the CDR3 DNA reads TGTGCCAGCAGTTACTACCAGCGGGAGAGGAATGAGCAGTTCTTC.

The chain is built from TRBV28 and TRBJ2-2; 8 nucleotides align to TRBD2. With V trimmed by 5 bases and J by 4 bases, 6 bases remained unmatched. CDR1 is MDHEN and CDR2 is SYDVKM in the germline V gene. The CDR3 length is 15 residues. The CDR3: CASSISGRGTGELFF. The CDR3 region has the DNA TGTGCCAGCAGTATCAGCGGGAGAGGCACCGGGGAGCTGTTTTTT.

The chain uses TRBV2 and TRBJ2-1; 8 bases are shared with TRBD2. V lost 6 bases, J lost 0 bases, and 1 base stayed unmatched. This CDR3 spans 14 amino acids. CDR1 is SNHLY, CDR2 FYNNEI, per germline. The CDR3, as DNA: TGTGCCAGCAGAGGGACTAGCTCCTACAATGAGCAGTTCTTC. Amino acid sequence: CASRGTSSYNEQFF.

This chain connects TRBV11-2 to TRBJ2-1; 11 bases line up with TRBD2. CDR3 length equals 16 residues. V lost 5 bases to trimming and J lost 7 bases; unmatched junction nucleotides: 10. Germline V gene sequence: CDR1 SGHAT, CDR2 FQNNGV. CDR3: CASSPIAGGPRNEQFF. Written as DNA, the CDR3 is TGTGCCAGCAGCCCTATAGCGGGAGGGCCGAGGAATGAGCAGTTCTTC.

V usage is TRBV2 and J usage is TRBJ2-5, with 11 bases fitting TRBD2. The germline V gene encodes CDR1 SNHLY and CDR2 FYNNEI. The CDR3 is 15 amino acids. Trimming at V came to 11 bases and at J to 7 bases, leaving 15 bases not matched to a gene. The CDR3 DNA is TGTGCCGTAGCGAGTAGCGGGAGGGCCGGGGTGACCCAGTACTTC. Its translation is CAVASSGRAGVTQYF.

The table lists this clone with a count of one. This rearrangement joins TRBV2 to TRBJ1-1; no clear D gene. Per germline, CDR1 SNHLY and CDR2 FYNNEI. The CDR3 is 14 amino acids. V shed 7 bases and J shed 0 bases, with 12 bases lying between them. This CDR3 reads CASKNEKLNTEAFF. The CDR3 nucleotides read TGTGCCAGCAAGAATGAGAAATTGAACACTGAAGCTTTCTTT.